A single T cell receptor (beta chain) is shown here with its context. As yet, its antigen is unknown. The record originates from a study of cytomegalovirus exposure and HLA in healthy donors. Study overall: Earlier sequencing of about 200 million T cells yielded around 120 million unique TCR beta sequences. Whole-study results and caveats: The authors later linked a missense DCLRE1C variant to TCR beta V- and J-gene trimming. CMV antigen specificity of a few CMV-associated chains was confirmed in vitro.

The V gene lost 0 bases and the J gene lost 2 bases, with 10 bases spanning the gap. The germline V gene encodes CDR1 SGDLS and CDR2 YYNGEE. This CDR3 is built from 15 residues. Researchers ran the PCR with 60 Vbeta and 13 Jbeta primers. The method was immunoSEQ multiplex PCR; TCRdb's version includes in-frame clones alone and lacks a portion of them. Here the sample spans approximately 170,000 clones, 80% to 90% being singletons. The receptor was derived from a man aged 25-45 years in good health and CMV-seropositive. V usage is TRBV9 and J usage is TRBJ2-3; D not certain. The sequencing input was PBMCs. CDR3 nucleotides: TGTGCCAGCAGCGTAGACCAGATACCCACAGATACGCAGTATTTT. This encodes CASSVDQIPTDTQYF.